This TCR beta chain was found in a study of T cell responses to AZD1222 COVID-19 vaccine. Study-wide results and caveats: It was only after the peak T cell response that any repertoires were sampled. Donors were mostly white British, more females; clonal diversity possibly underestimated.

Notes on this clone: The antigen remains unidentified.

In germline, CDR1 is LGHDT, CDR2 YNNKEL (reference sequence). The CDR3 runs to 16 residues. Unmatched junction bases numbered 8, after V lost 1 base and J lost 6 bases. Data came from immunoSEQ multiplex PCR; TCRdb stores just in-frame clones and leaves some out. Here the sample spans under 110,000 clones, 90% being singletons. The TCR originated in an adult in good health. Sample: peripheral blood, taken on day 0 of AZD1222 vaccination. This chain uses TRBV3-1 (or the pseudogene TRBV3-2) with TRBJ2-3, with TRBD2 matching 9 bases. The CDR3 DNA follows: TGTGCCAGCAGCCAAGGTCCGCTAGCGGGGACGGATACGCAGTATTTT. It is translated as CASSQGPLAGTDTQYF.